This is a list of T cell receptor beta chains from one sample in a study of radiation and T cells in renal cell carcinoma. Libraries were prepared by immunoSEQ multiplex PCR; TCRdb keeps only in-frame clonotypes and omits some of them. The sample has 7,200 or so clones, about 65% seen once. The starting material was tumor tissue, obtained from a patient whose treatment was nephrectomy without radiotherapy. These receptor sequences come from an older woman with renal cell carcinoma. CDR3s leave out the opening cysteine and the closing phenylalanine or tryptophan.

>TRBV2|TRBJ2-3
ASRKQDDTQY
>TRBV20-1|TRBJ1-2
SAGAGVGYT
>TRBV7-6|TRBJ2-2
ASSFRTGGGSGELF
>TRBV6-5|TRBJ1-3
ASSRTAEGTIY
>TRBV29-1|TRBJ1-1
SVDQRNTEAF
>TRBV2|TRBJ2-5
ASSEAPRNPQETQY
>TRBV5-6|TRBJ1-6
ASSLAGNRASPLH
>TRBV5-4|TRBJ2-7
ASSGALDRAYEQY
>TRBV4-3|TRBJ1-3
ASSQEFDLSGNTIY
>TRBV5-1|TRBJ2-2
ASVRENTGELF
>TRBV6-8|TRBJ1-1
ASSYLGLGTEAF
>TRBV6-1|TRBJ1-2
ASSEGTGFSYGYT
>TRBV29-1|TRBJ2-3
SVVGGGVDTQY
>TRBV10-3|TRBJ2-3
ATGGGRTSDTQY
>TRBV19|TRBJ2-7
ASSDHGTSYEQY
>TRBV7-2|TRBJ2-5
ASSPGGLAGEETQY
>TRBV15|TRBJ2-1
ATSGTGASYNEQF
>TRBV6-5|TRBJ1-4
ASSREGTEKLF
>TRBV7-3|TRBJ1-4
ASSLYGGPNEKLF
>TRBV7-2|TRBJ2-7
ASSLYLAGGPYEQY
>TRBV4-1|TRBJ2-1
ASSLAGGEQF
>TRBV5-1|TRBJ2-5
ASSWDVQETQY
>TRBV6-6|TRBJ2-5
ASRQGLASETQY
>TRBV6-9|TRBJ2-7
ASEDKGVSYEQY
>TRBV29-1|TRBJ2-5
SVVVLGTQY
>TRBV11-2|TRBJ1-4
ASGQGRANEKLF
>TRBV9|TRBJ2-2
ASSPQRGGAPGELF
>TRBV4-3|TRBJ1-1
ASSQDQGRGTEAF
>TRBV7-2|TRBJ2-2
AIPVVAGELF
>TRBV9|TRBJ2-1
ASRRGGAINEQF
>TRBV6-1|TRBJ1-5
ASSSPGPAD
>TRBV9|TRBJ1-6
ASSVATNSPLH
>TRBV6-5|TRBJ1-1
ASRGVGPRTEAF
>TRBV10-2|TRBJ1-1
ASSVSGATEAF
>TRBV2|TRBJ1-1
ASSGQGGTEAF
>TRBV7-6|TRBJ2-7
ASSRYGQSSYEQY
>TRBV7-9|TRBJ1-4
ASSLSGAFNEKLF
>TRBV5-1|TRBJ1-1
ASSPGTAFALNTEAF
>TRBV18|TRBJ1-5
ASSPMRDWSNQPQH
>TRBV5-6|TRBJ1-5
ASSGQNSNQPQH
>TRBV9|TRBJ2-7
ASSVCGTRRYALHEQY
>TRBV5-5|TRBJ1-1
ASSLWRPPFDTEAF
>TRBV6-1|TRBJ1-1
ASMPGGGATEAF
>TRBV20-1|TRBJ1-4
SAISGEKLF
>TRBV4-3|TRBJ2-1
ASSQEPGPGEQF
>TRBV5-5|TRBJ2-7
ASSLEAGGPFYEQY
>TRBV25-1|TRBJ2-2
ASSRDGPNTGELF
>TRBV30|TRBJ1-1
AWKQMNTEAF
>TRBV6-5|TRBJ1-6
ASTGSSYNSPLH
>TRBV7-8|TRBJ1-2
ASSLGSYNPHGYT
>TRBV6-6|TRBJ2-1
ASSPSSGGAGEQF
>TRBV9|TRBJ2-2
ASSSPRRQGNTGELF
>TRBV12-2|TRBJ1-2
ASRLDRGGTGGYGYT
>TRBV15|TRBJ1-1
ATSRERDRGMAEAF
>TRBV7-3|TRBJ2-1
ASSLGGGPNEQF
>TRBV6-4|TRBJ1-5
ASSAGDQPQH
>TRBV9|TRBJ1-1
ASSVAANSLNTEAF
>TRBV7-9|TRBJ1-2
ASSPMAGIPNYGYT
>TRBV7-3|TRBJ1-6
ASSPGSGNSPLH